This T cell receptor beta chain was recorded in a study of T-cell memory formation after mild COVID-19. Whole-study context: TCR clusters were largely donor specific. Broader study findings: The finding that pre-infection memory included some responding clones suggested that cross-reactive memory joined. CD4+ contracting clones were found mainly in CM and EM, and CD8+ ones in EMRA.

CDR3 length: 15 amino acids. Unmatched junction bases numbered 7, after V lost 2 bases and J lost 8 bases. CDR1 and CDR2 (germline): SGHVS, FNYEAQ. With respect to this clonotype: Antigen specificity is unknown.

Libraries for TCRalpha and TCRbeta carried sample barcodes and unique molecular identifiers via 5'RACE. A single record per CDR3 protein comes from TCRdb applying MiXCR to the 5' RACE reads. Of some 190,000 distinct CDR3 sequences listed, approximately 20% are singletons. V is TRBV7-6 and J is TRBJ1-2; 11 bases are shared with TRBD1. The receptor was derived from an adult woman who had mild COVID-19 (a few samples of this study predate the infection). Cell type and time point are not known. The sample consisted of PBMCs or a T cell subset sorted from them (not recorded which). The CDR3 spells CASSLQGQGDQGYTF. The CDR3 DNA reads TGTGCCAGCAGCTTACAGGGACAGGGGGATCAGGGCTACACCTTC. Full variable domain (missing parts from reference TRBV7-6 and TRBJ1-2): GAGVSQSPRYKVTKRGQDVALRCDPISGHVSLYWYRQALGQGPEFLTYFNYEAQQDKSGLPNDRFSAERPEGSISTLTIQRTEQRDSAMYRCASSLQGQGDQGYTFGSGTRLTVV.